Listed here are 21 T cell receptor beta chains from one sample, sequenced in a study of blood T cell repertoires in COVID-19. Libraries were prepared by immunoSEQ multiplex PCR; TCRdb keeps only in-frame clonotypes and omits some of them. The sample holds fewer than 650,000 clones, about 89% seen once. Sequenced material: peripheral blood. The receptors come from a woman aged 50 to 60 with COVID-19, enrolled during active disease.

V usage is TRBV30 and J usage is TRBJ2-7; 7 bases map to TRBD2. The CDR3 runs 15 residues. Germline V lookup: CDR1 GTSNPN, CDR2 SVGIG (reference sequence). V shed 1 base, J shed 5 bases, and the junction held 11 bases outside the gene matches. Here the CDR3 reads CAWSEGSGRRHEQYF. As DNA, the CDR3 is TGTGCCTGGAGTGAAGGTAGCGGGCGCCGACACGAGCAGTACTTC. The variable domain in full, completed from reference TRBV30 and TRBJ2-7, reads SQTIHQWPATLVQPVGSPLSLECTVEGTSNPNLYWYRQAAGRGLQLLFYSVGIGQISSEVPQNLSASRPQDRQFILSSKKLLLSDSGFYLCAWSEGSGRRHEQYFGPGTRLTVT.

This chain joins TRBV6-5 and TRBJ1-2, with D perhaps TRBD1 (5 bases). CDR3 length: 16 amino acids. Trimming left V 4 bases short and J 8 bases short, with 23 bases between. Germline CDR1 MNHEY, CDR2 SVGAGI. The DNA of the CDR3 is TGTGCCAGCAGTTCGCCCGGGACTCCGAACGCCTGGGGCTACACCTTC. Its protein is CASSSPGTPNAWGYTF.

This chain links TRBV19 with TRBJ2-1; no clear D. The germline V and J ends were trimmed by 3 bases and 1 base, with 10 bases remaining between them. The CDR3 length is 15 residues. The germline V gene has CDR1 LNHDA and CDR2 SQIVND (reference sequence). CDR3 coding DNA: TGTGCCAGTAGTATCTCACCTCTATCCTACAATGAGCAGTTCTTC. Translating gives CASSISPLSYNEQFF. Combining the CDR3 with reference TRBV19 and TRBJ2-1 gives the whole variable domain DGGITQSPKYLFRKEGQNVTLSCEQNLNHDAMYWYRQDPGQGLRLIYYSQIVNDFQKGDIAEGYSVSREKKESFPLTVTSAQKNPTAFYLCASSISPLSYNEQFFGPGTRLTVL.

The chain carries TRBV10-3 and TRBJ2-3; 10 bases fit TRBD2. CDR1 is ENHRY and CDR2 is SYGVKD in the germline V gene. CDR3 length: 15 residues. V was clipped by 2 bases and J by 3 bases; unmatched bases: 2. CDR3 nucleotides: TGTGCCATCAGTGAGACGACTAGCGGGACAGATACGCAGTATTTT. It specifies CAISETTSGTDTQYF.

The gene calls are TRBV5-6 and TRBJ2-3; 7 bases line up with TRBD1. CDR1 is SGHDT, CDR2 YYEEEE, per germline. The CDR3 is made up of 15 amino acids. V dropped 4 bases and J dropped 4; count of bases not matched to a gene: 9. CDR3 nucleotide sequence: TGTGCCAGCAGCATAGGGGGCGGAGGCCCAGATACGCAGTATTTT. This translates into CASSIGGGGPDTQYF. The whole variable domain, remainder taken from reference TRBV5-6 and TRBJ2-3, is DAGVTQSPTHLIKTRGQQVTLRCSPKSGHDTVSWYQQALGQGPQFIFQYYEEEERQRGNFPDRFSGHQFPNYSSELNVNALLLGDSALYLCASSIGGGGPDTQYFGPGTRLTVL.

The CDR3 DNA reads TGTGCCAGTAGGAACAGGGGTGAAGCTTTCTTT. Protein product: CASRNRGEAFF. V and J are TRBV19 and TRBJ1-1, with 7 positions matching TRBD1. Germline CDR1 is LNHDA and CDR2 is SQIVND (reference sequence). Unmatched junction bases numbered 2, after V lost 6 bases and J lost 7 bases. The CDR3 spans 11 residues.

This chain's CDR3 is CAWTRTSNNSPLHF. The CDR3 DNA reads as TGTGCCTGGACTCGGACATCGAATAATTCACCCCTCCACTTT. J is TRBJ1-6 and V is TRBV30; perhaps TRBD1 as D (5 bases). The CDR3 contains 14 residues. V was shortened by 4 bases and J by 5 bases, with 12 bases between the two germline ends. Germline-derived CDR1 and CDR2 are GTSNPN and SVGIG (reference sequence). Full variable domain (outside the CDR3, taken from reference TRBV30 and TRBJ1-6): SQTIHQWPATLVQPVGSPLSLECTVEGTSNPNLYWYRQAAGRGLQLLFYSVGIGQISSEVPQNLSASRPQDRQFILSSKKLLLSDSGFYLCAWTRTSNNSPLHFGNGTRLTVT.

V gene TRBV7-3 combines with J gene TRBJ2-3, with TRBD2 as a possible D gene (6 bases). This CDR3 has 16 amino acids. With 4 bases removed from V and 0 bases from J, the gap between germline ends came to 14 bases. Germline V gives CDR1 SGHTA, CDR2 FQGTGA. In DNA form, the CDR3 reads TGTGCCAGCAGCTCCGTGATTGGGGGGAGCACAGATACGCAGTATTTT. Translation: CASSSVIGGSTDTQYF.

The chain has TRBV25-1 and TRBJ1-6, with D hard to call. V dropped 8 bases and J dropped 1 base, with 9 bases sitting between them. Looked up from germline, CDR1 is MGHDK and CDR2 is SYGVNS. The CDR3 extends over 14 amino acids. CDR3 loop: CASLGSSYNSPLHF. CDR3 sequence (DNA): TGTGCCAGCCTCGGGTCATCCTATAATTCACCCCTCCACTTT.

V gene TRBV30 combines with J gene TRBJ2-1, with TRBD2 matching 13 bases. Trimming removed 3 bases from V and 2 bases from J; junction bases left unmatched: 4. Germline assignment: CDR1 GTSNPN and CDR2 SVGIG (reference sequence). The CDR3 is 16 residues long. DNA of the CDR3: TGTGCCTGGAGCGTACTAGCGGGGGGGCCCTACAATGAGCAGTTCTTC. It is translated as CAWSVLAGGPYNEQFF.

The chain carries TRBV11-3 and TRBJ2-5; TRBD1 matches 7 bases. After removal of 5 bases from V and 3 bases from J, the junction contained 6 bases not matched to a gene. The CDR3 is 14 amino acids. Germline CDR1 is SGHNT and CDR2 is YENEEA. CDR3 nucleotide sequence: TGTGCCAGCAGCCTTGGGGGACAGAAAGAGACCCAGTACTTC. It is translated as CASSLGGQKETQYF.

The chain combines TRBV3-1 (or the pseudogene TRBV3-2) with TRBJ2-2; 8 bases map to TRBD1. After removal of 4 bases from V and 6 bases from J, the junction contained 10 bases not matched to a gene. Germline CDR1 and CDR2: LGHDT and YNNKEL (reference sequence). CDR3 length equals 16 residues. The CDR3 is CASSPWTGTHSGELFF. CDR3 DNA sequence: TGTGCCAGCAGCCCTTGGACAGGGACCCACTCCGGGGAGCTGTTTTTT.

In its sample, this clone was seen a few times. The rearrangement joins TRBV6-2 or TRBV6-3 to TRBJ1-1; D gene unclear. The CDR3 is 13 residues long. Germline assignment: CDR1 MNHEY and CDR2 SVGEGT. Trimming removed 4 bases from V and 3 bases from J, with 9 bases in between. This CDR3 is CASSWEGDTEAFF. The CDR3 bases are TGTGCCAGCAGTTGGGAGGGAGACACTGAAGCTTTCTTT.

The genes are TRBV3-1 (or the pseudogene TRBV3-2) and TRBJ1-1; 11 nucleotides line up with TRBD1. Losses at the gene ends were 3 bases for V and 6 bases for J; bases not matched to a gene: 3. The V gene's germline CDR1 is LGHDT and CDR2 YNNKEL (reference sequence). The CDR3 has 14 amino acids. CDR3 DNA: TGTGCCAGCAGCCAGGGGGACAGGGGGTCTGAAGCTTTCTTT. Amino acids: CASSQGDRGSEAFF.

This clone has a single count. The chain uses TRBV7-9 and TRBJ1-4, with a weak D call TRBD1 (5 bases). Trimming took 3 bases from V and 8 from J, leaving 13 bases between them. This CDR3 contains 14 residues. Germline-derived CDR1 and CDR2 are SEHNR and FQNEAQ (reference sequence). The CDR3 DNA reads as TGTGCCAGCAGCTTTGGGGGGAGTAACGAAAAACTGTTTTTT. This gives the protein CASSFGGSNEKLFF. The full variable domain, with the rest looked up from reference TRBV7-9 and TRBJ1-4, is DTGVSQNPRHKITKRGQNVTFRCDPISEHNRLYWYRQTLGQGPEFLTYFQNEAQLEKSRLLSDRFSAERPKGSFSTLEIQRTEQGDSAMYLCASSFGGSNEKLFFGSGTQLSVL.

In the case of this clone: The identical CDR3 is also encoded by other nucleotide sequences in the sample. The chain uses TRBV19 and TRBJ1-1; 9 nucleotides align to TRBD1. CDR3 length: 15 residues. Germline CDR1 is LNHDA and CDR2 is SQIVND (reference sequence). V trimming: 5 bases; J trimming: 3 bases; junction bases outside the gene matches: 7. CDR3 DNA: TGTGCCAGTAGTCCACTACAGGGGGCGGACACTGAAGCTTTCTTT. The encoded protein is CASSPLQGADTEAFF.

CDR3 nucleotides: TGTGCCTGGAATACGGGGGGTTTCTTGGAAGCTTTCTTT. Protein: CAWNTGGFLEAFF. The chain uses TRBV30 and TRBJ1-1; D is perhaps TRBD1 (5 bases). V dropped 4 bases and J dropped 8 bases, with 17 bases sitting between them. Per the germline V gene, CDR1 is GTSNPN and CDR2 is SVGIG (reference sequence). CDR3 length: 13 amino acids.

CDR3 region: CASRNPGGRSTDTQYF. The DNA of the CDR3 is TGTGCCAGCCGGAACCCAGGGGGCCGGAGCACAGATACGCAGTATTTT. The chain has TRBV27 and TRBJ2-3; 8 nucleotides align to TRBD1. Losses at the gene ends were 8 bases for V and 0 bases for J; bases not matched to a gene: 10. The CDR3 runs 16 residues. Germline V gene sequence: CDR1 MNHEY, CDR2 SMNVEV (reference sequence).

The chain links TRBV28 to TRBJ2-3; tentatively, D is TRBD2 (5 bases). Trimming left V 5 bases short and J 2 bases short, with 11 bases between. The CDR3 covers 14 residues. From germline, CDR1 is MDHEN and CDR2 SYDVKM. CDR3 residues: CASSPGLATDTQYF. CDR3 DNA sequence: TGTGCCAGCAGTCCCGGACTTGCCACAGATACGCAGTATTTT.

CDR3 in amino acids: CASSPPGTGGYGYTF. CDR3 nucleotide sequence: TGTGCCAGCAGTCCTCCGGGGACAGGGGGATATGGCTACACCTTC. The rearrangement joins TRBV6-6 to TRBJ1-2; 11 bases line up with TRBD1. Trimming at V came to 5 bases and at J to 5 bases, leaving 7 bases not matched to a gene. Germline CDR1 is MNHNY and CDR2 is SVGAGI (reference sequence). The CDR3 covers 15 residues.

The genes are TRBV5-1 and TRBJ2-7; 9 nucleotides agree with TRBD1. V lost 3 bases to trimming and J lost 6 bases; unmatched junction nucleotides: 7. There are 14 residues in the CDR3. The V gene's germline CDR1 is SGHRS and CDR2 YFSETQ. The CDR3 sequence: CASSWGQGVSEQYF. CDR3 sequence (DNA): TGCGCCAGCAGCTGGGGACAGGGTGTTTCCGAGCAGTACTTC. The whole variable domain, remainder taken from reference TRBV5-1 and TRBJ2-7, is KAGVTQTPRYLIKTRGQQVTLSCSPISGHRSVSWYQQTPGQGLQFLFEYFSETQRNKGNFPGRFSGRQFSNSRSEMNVSTLELGDSALYLCASSWGQGVSEQYFGPGTRLTVT.